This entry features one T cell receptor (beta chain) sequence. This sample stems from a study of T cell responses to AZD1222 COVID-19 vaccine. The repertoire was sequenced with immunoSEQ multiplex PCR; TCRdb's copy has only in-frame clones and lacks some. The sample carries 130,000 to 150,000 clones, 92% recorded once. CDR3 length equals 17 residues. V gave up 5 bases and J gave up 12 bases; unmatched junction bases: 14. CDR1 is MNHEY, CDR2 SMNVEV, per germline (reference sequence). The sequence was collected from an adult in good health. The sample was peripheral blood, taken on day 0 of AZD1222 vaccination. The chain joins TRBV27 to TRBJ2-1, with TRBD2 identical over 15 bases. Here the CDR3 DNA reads TGTGCCAGCAGTCGAAGGAATGGACTAGCGGGAGGGAATACGCAGTTCTTC. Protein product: CASSRRNGLAGGNTQFF.